This T cell receptor (beta chain) was recorded in a study of T cell repertoires in cytomegalovirus infection. Background on the study: Use of recently identified HLA-C-restricted and well-studied HLA-B-restricted CMV epitopes was part of the study. Study-level findings and limits: HLA-C-restricted CMV clonotypes gave the most frequent clonotype in two of eight donors.

Germline CDR1 is MNHNY and CDR2 is SVGAGI (reference sequence). V was clipped by 6 bases and J by 3 bases, with 20 bases between them. The CDR3 extends over 16 amino acids. Each CDR3 protein gets one entry after TCRdb re-called the reads with MiXCR. The sample holds about 700,000 distinct CDR3 sequences, about 30% seen once. This clonotype was detected a few times. Antigen: not known. This sequence was found in a human donor in good health (CMV status not recorded). Some clones in this sample may be carry-over from other donors' samples. The rearrangement joins TRBV6-6 to TRBJ1-2; D is possibly TRBD1 (6 bases). Sequencing used cultured PBMCs, obtained from culture after CMV antigen stimulation. The CDR3 sequence is CASRRTRQVVDYGYTF. The CDR3 DNA sequence: TGTGCCAGCAGACGTACGAGACAGGTGGTAGACTATGGCTACACCTTC.